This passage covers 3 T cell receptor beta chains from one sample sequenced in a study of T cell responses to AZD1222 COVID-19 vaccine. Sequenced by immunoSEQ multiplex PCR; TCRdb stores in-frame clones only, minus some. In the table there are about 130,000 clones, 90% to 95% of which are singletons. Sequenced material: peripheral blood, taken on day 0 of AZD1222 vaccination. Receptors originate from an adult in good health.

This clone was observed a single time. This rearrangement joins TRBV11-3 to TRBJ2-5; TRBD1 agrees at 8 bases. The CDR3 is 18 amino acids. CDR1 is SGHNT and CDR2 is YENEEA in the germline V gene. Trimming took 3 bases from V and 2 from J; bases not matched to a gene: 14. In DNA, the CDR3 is TGTGCCAGCAGCTTCTACTTTTGGGACAGGAGATTACAAGAGACCCAGTACTTC. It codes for CASSFYFWDRRLQETQYF.

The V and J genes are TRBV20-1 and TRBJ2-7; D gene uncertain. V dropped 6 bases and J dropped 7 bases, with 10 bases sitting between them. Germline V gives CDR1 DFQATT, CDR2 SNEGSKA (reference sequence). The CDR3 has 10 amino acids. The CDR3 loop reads CSAAIEEQYF. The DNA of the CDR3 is TGCAGTGCCGCAATCGAGGAGCAGTACTTC.

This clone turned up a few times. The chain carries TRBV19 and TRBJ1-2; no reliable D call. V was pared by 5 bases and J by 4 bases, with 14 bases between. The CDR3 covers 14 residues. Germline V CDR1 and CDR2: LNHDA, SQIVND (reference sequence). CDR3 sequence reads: CASSPDVGSYGYTF. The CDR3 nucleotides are TGTGCCAGTAGTCCCGACGTTGGGAGCTATGGCTACACCTTC.